This T cell receptor (beta chain) came from a study of T cells in Graves' hyperthyroidism and ophthalmopathy. Authors of the study amplified TCR beta CDR3 regions from RNA transcripts. HTBI primers drove first-round RT-PCR of the TCR CDR3. TCRdb processed the multiplex PCR reads anew with MiXCR; each CDR3 protein has one entry. The data show 340,000 or so distinct CDR3 sequences, with roughly 23% seen just once and over 45% held by the top ten. This CDR3 region has 15 residues. Losses at the gene ends were 3 bases for V and 0 bases for J; bases not matched to a gene: 3. Germline CDR1 is MGHRA and CDR2 is YSYEKL. This clonotype has a count of ten or more.

V usage is TRBV4-1 and J usage is TRBJ2-7; 9 bases line up with TRBD2. The receptor's source is a woman between 45 and 60 years old with Graves' hyperthyroidism. Sequencing used blood. CDR3: CASSQSSGSSYEQYF. CDR3 DNA sequence: TGCGCCAGCAGCCAGAGTAGCGGGAGCTCCTACGAGCAGTACTTC.